This T cell receptor beta chain was captured in a study of blood T cell repertoires in COVID-19. Study-level background: Sources were T cells, B-cell-depleted T cells, or PBMCs; the material itself was cDNA or gDNA.

Authors' data handling: By means of reference gene primer amplification, nucleated cell counts were estimated. Only in-frame clones appear in the TCRdb table, and some are missing; sequencing was by immunoSEQ multiplex PCR. D and trimming were read from the DNA, whereas the V and J calls and clone size are those reported in that table. The table has fewer than 80,000 clones, roughly 92% seen once. J lost 7 bases, V lost 3 bases, and 8 bases had no gene match. The germline V gene has CDR1 LGHNT and CDR2 FRNRAP. The CDR3 loop spans 16 amino acids. The TCR was taken from a human donor in a cohort sampled during active COVID-19. The source material was peripheral blood. The J gene is TRBJ2-1, the V gene TRBV12-5; 11 bases are shared with TRBD2. As DNA, the CDR3 is TGTGCTAGTGGTTTCATTACTAGCGGGAGAACGAATGAGCAGTTCTTC. Amino acid sequence: CASGFITSGRTNEQFF.